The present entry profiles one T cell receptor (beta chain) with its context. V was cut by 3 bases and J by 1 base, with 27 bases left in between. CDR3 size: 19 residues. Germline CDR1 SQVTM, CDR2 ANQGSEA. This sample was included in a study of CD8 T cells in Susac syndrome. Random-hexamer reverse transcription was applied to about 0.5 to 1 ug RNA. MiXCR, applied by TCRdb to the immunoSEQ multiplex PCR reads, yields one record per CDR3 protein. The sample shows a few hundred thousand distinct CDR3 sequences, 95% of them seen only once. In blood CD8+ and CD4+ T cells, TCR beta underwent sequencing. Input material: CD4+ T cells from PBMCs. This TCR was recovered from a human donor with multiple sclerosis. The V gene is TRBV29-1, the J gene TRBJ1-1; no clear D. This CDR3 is CSVESADSRRRKPNTEAFF. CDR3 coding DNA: TGCAGCGTTGAGTCGGCAGACTCTCGGCGTAGAAAGCCGAACACTGAAGCTTTCTTT.